This TCR beta chain appears in the sequencing data of a study of shared clonotypes between healthy human individuals. This CDR3 is 15 amino acids long. Germline values: CDR1 SEHNR, CDR2 FQNEAQ (reference sequence). Germline trimming cut 9 bases from V and 4 bases from J; bases unmatched to any gene: 6. Method: immunoSEQ multiplex PCR; TCRdb's copy keeps in-frame clones and lacks some. The data hold fewer than 3 million clones, with just under 95% observed a single time. This sequence was found in a man younger than 35 in good health. Some clones in this sample may be carry-over from other donors' samples. The V gene is TRBV7-9, the J gene TRBJ2-3; 14 bases line up with TRBD2. Sequenced sample: naive CD4+ T cells from PBMCs. This sample's subset: CD45RA+ positively selected. The CDR3 nucleotides are TGTGCCAGTAAGGGGACTAGCGGGAGTTCAGATACGCAGTATTTT. Its protein is CASKGTSGSSDTQYF.